This passage covers 13 T cell receptor beta chains from one sample sequenced in a study of vaccination and CD4 T cells after COVID-19. Described treatment: approximately nine-day PBMC culture with coronavirus spike peptide pools or control peptides (ViraFEST assay). What these receptors recognize is not known. Cultured CD4+ T cell DNA was sequenced using the Oncomine TCR Beta short-read assay. From the PCR reads, TCRdb called clonotypes with MiXCR, one entry per CDR3 protein. The sample has 15,000 to 20,000 distinct CDR3 sequences; about 44% are singletons. The sample in question was CD4+ T cells from blood, cultured in vitro, obtained before SARS-CoV-2 vaccination. The receptor set was obtained from a human donor who had recovered from COVID-19.

This clonotype showed up just a few times. The CDR3 loop reads CASSLSQGTPLHF. Here the CDR3 DNA reads TGTGCCAGCAGCCTATCACAGGGTACACCCCTCCACTTT. The chain has TRBV2 and TRBJ1-6, with D perhaps matching TRBD1 (6 bases). The CDR3 runs to 13 residues. Germline V lookup: CDR1 SNHLY, CDR2 FYNNEI. Trimming left V 6 bases short and J 11 bases short, with 14 bases between.

V and J are TRBV29-1 and TRBJ2-4; 8 nucleotides line up with TRBD1. J lost 7 bases, V lost 3 bases, and 5 bases had no gene match. The germline gives CDR1 SQVTM, CDR2 ANQGSEA. This CDR3 comprises 13 residues. The CDR3 spells CSVDEQGDNIQYF. The CDR3 DNA is TGCAGCGTTGATGAACAGGGGGACAACATTCAGTACTTC.

The chain joins TRBV4-1 to TRBJ2-5, with D maybe TRBD1 (6 bases). The germline CDR1 and CDR2 sequences are MGHRA and YSYEKL. V lost 2 bases and J lost 1, with 14 bases in between. This CDR3 region has 16 residues. The DNA of the CDR3 is TGCGCCAGCAGCCAACCGCAGGGACATCCCCAAGAGACCCAGTACTTC. Amino acid sequence: CASSQPQGHPQETQYF.

This clonotype was observed a handful of times. The CDR3 sequence is CASSPRGSSYNEQFF. The CDR3 nucleotides read TGTGCCAGCAGTCCGCGGGGGAGCTCCTACAATGAGCAGTTCTTC. The chain links TRBV27 to TRBJ2-1; TRBD2 aligns across 7 bases. This CDR3 is built from 15 residues. CDR1 and CDR2 (germline): MNHEY, SMNVEV (reference sequence). J was trimmed by 0 bases and V by 5 bases; bases with no gene match: 4.

The chain couples TRBV6-5 to TRBJ1-2; 7 nucleotides match TRBD1. The V segment lost 4 bases and the J segment 2 bases; nucleotides outside the gene matches: 7. CDR1 and CDR2 (germline): MNHEY, SVGAGI. The CDR3 extends over 15 amino acids. The CDR3 coding sequence is TGTGCCAGCAGTTCCCAACCGGGACAGAACTATGGCTACACCTTC. This translates into CASSSQPGQNYGYTF.

The chain uses TRBV19 and TRBJ2-7, with 7 bases lining up with TRBD2. In germline, CDR1 is LNHDA, CDR2 SQIVND (reference sequence). The CDR3 is 16 amino acids. V dropped 4 bases and J dropped 0; count of bases not matched to a gene: 9. CDR3 in DNA: TGTGCCAGTAGTAAACGTTCTAGCGGTGGCTCCTACGAGCAGTACTTC. This translates into CASSKRSSGGSYEQYF.

V and J are TRBV11-3 and TRBJ2-7; the match to TRBD1 covers 7 bases. Trimming at V came to 4 bases and at J to 5 bases, leaving 11 bases not matched to a gene. This CDR3 has 15 amino acids. Per the germline V gene, CDR1 is SGHNT and CDR2 is YENEEA. CDR3 DNA sequence: TGTGCCAGCAGCTCTGGGGACAGAGTCATCCACGAGCAGTACTTC. It codes for CASSSGDRVIHEQYF.

The chain has TRBV12-3 or TRBV12-4 and TRBJ2-2; a weak D match, TRBD1 (6 bases). The CDR3 runs to 14 residues. Deletions cut 3 bases from V and 3 bases from J, with 8 bases between. CDR3 DNA: TGTGCCAGCAGTTTCGGACAGTACACCGGGGAGCTGTTTTTT. Translated, it gives CASSFGQYTGELFF.

In its sample, this clonotype was seen a few times. The chain carries TRBV27 and TRBJ2-7; 8 bases line up with TRBD1. V lost 3 bases and J lost 6; bases outside the gene matches: 7. Germline CDR1 reads MNHEY; CDR2 reads SMNVEV (reference sequence). This CDR3 contains 14 residues. CDR3 DNA: TGTGCCAGCAGTTTTTTGACAGGGGAGCGCGAGCAGTACTTC. Translated, it gives CASSFLTGEREQYF.

The chain recombines TRBV9 with TRBJ2-7, with 7 bases identical to TRBD2. The CDR3 totals 15 residues. The ends lost 4 bases at V and 3 bases at J; junction bases unmatched: 10. CDR1 and CDR2 (germline): SGDLS, YYNGEE. As DNA, the CDR3 is TGTGCCAGCAGCCCCGAGGGAGGGAAGGTCTACGAGCAGTACTTC. Residues: CASSPEGGKVYEQYF.

The chain is built from TRBV10-1 and TRBJ2-2; D perhaps matches TRBD2 (5 bases). Germline V gives CDR1 WNHNN, CDR2 SYGVQD (reference sequence). With 6 bases removed from V and 7 bases from J, the gap between germline ends came to 15 bases. CDR3 size: 14 residues. CDR3 protein: CASSDRPEGGELFF. Written as DNA, the CDR3 is TGCGCCAGCAGCGATAGACCCGAGGGCGGGGAGCTGTTTTTT.

The gene calls are TRBV9 and TRBJ1-6, with D perhaps TRBD1 (5 bases). The CDR3 sequence is 15 residues long. Germline-derived CDR1 and CDR2 are SGDLS and YYNGEE. Trimming shortened V by 3 bases and J by 6 bases, and 13 bases separated the two germline ends. The CDR3 here is CASSGYRQSNSPLHF. The CDR3 region has the DNA TGTGCCAGCAGCGGATACAGGCAAAGTAATTCACCCCTCCACTTT.

This chain links TRBV18 with TRBJ2-7; the match to TRBD1 covers 9 bases. The CDR3 length is 13 residues. The germline V gene has CDR1 KGHSH and CDR2 LQKENI. V lost 5 bases, J lost 5 bases, and 4 bases stayed unmatched. CDR3 loop: CASSGDRANEQYF. CDR3 sequence (DNA): TGTGCCAGCTCAGGGGACAGGGCCAACGAGCAGTACTTC.